This T cell receptor beta chain was sequenced in a study of response to subunit inactivated influenza vaccine. This clonotype has more than one count but fewer than ten. What it binds is unknown. TCRdb re-derived calls from the RT-PCR reads in MiXCR, one entry per CDR3 protein. The sample includes about 540,000 distinct CDR3 sequences, under 25% seen only once; the top ten take 2.5% to 3.5%. General study points: After each seasonal influenza vaccination, few new T cells are recruited, the authors suggested.

These records were also assigned to another study, of T cells expressing NK-cell markers. As reported in that work: Researchers built TCR beta cDNA using 5'RACE template switching with UMIs. Serological testing identified most of the eight sequenced donors as HCMV-seropositive and one as seronegative. CD8+ T cells in more than five donors included dominant NKG2C+ clonotypes at roughly 1.0-7.5%. Researchers report these clonotypes also headed the CD3+CD56-NKG2C+ fraction in a few donors.

The receptor comes from a man over 45 who received an inactivated influenza vaccine. The sequencing used CD4+ T cells sorted from PBMCs, collected about 12 days after vaccination.

The CDR3 loop reads CSARTYKSNEQFF. The CDR3 nucleotides are TGCAGTGCTAGAACGTACAAATCCAATGAGCAGTTCTTC. The chain combines TRBV20-1 with TRBJ2-1; no firm D call. V was clipped by 2 bases and J by 6 bases, with 11 bases between them. Per germline, CDR1 DFQATT and CDR2 SNEGSKA (reference sequence). The CDR3 spans 13 residues.